This TCR beta chain was captured in a study of blood T cell repertoires in COVID-19. Germline values: CDR1 MNHEY, CDR2 SMNVEV (reference sequence). Trimming removed 6 bases at V and 7 bases at J, with 12 bases between. The CDR3 covers 12 residues. Study processing details: Estimation of nucleated cell counts was performed using reference gene primer amplification. The protocol was immunoSEQ multiplex PCR, while the TCRdb copy is restricted to in-frame clones and leaves out a portion. That table is the source of V, J and clone size, and D and trimming were worked out from the DNA. The repertoire holds 70,000 or so clones, with 86% as singletons.

The rearrangement joins TRBV27 to TRBJ1-1; D ambiguous. The source of this sequence is a man between 65 and 85 years old with active or convalescent COVID-19. Source material: peripheral blood. The CDR3 sequence is CASSQSGIEAFF. DNA for the CDR3: TGTGCCAGCAGCCAGAGCGGGATTGAAGCTTTCTTT.